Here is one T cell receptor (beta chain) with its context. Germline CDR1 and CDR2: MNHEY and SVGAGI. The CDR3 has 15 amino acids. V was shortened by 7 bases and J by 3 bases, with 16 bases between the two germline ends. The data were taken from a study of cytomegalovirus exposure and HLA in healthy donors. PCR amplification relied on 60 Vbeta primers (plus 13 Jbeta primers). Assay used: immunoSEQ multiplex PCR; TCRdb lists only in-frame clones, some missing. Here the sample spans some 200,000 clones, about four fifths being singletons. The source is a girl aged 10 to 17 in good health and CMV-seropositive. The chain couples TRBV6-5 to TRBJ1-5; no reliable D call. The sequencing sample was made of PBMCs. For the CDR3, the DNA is TGTGCCAGCAAATCCGGCGGCTCGACCAATCAGCCCCAGCATTTT. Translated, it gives CASKSGGSTNQPQHF.